The 13 T cell receptor beta chains in this list originate from one sample, sequenced in a study of T-cell reconstitution after alpha-beta-depleted transplantation in children. A library of TCRbeta sequences, prepared with unique molecular identifiers, was generated. TCRdb re-called the PCR reads with MiXCR, one entry per CDR3 protein. The sample comprises around 190,000 distinct CDR3 sequences, 6.6% of which are singletons, and about 6% rests with the top ten. This specimen was PBMCs, taken before TCRalphabeta/CD19-depleted stem cell transplant. The source is a boy aged 2 to 9 with acute lymphoblastic leukemia, due to receive a stem cell transplant.

This clonotype occurred many times. The chain joins TRBV2 to TRBJ1-1; 7 nucleotides match TRBD1. Per the germline V gene, CDR1 is SNHLY and CDR2 is FYNNEI. The CDR3 loop spans 14 amino acids. V lost 6 bases and J lost 5; bases outside the gene matches: 9. The chain's CDR3 is CASRPDRVGTEAFF. In nucleotides, the CDR3 is TGTGCCAGCAGACCCGACAGGGTAGGAACTGAAGCTTTCTTT.

This clonotype was seen ten or more times. This chain uses TRBV29-1 with TRBJ2-5, with 8 bases aligning to TRBD2. This CDR3 spans 18 amino acids. Per the germline V gene, CDR1 is SQVTM and CDR2 is ANQGSEA. V gave up 1 base and J gave up 2 bases; unmatched junction bases: 15. The CDR3 DNA reads as TGCAGCGTTGAAGGGATTGCGGAAGCGGGAGTATGGCAAGAGACCCAGTACTTC. As protein: CSVEGIAEAGVWQETQYF.

This clonotype was seen many times. The CDR3 protein is CASSPRLAGVTTDTQYF. The CDR3 DNA reads TGCGCCAGCAGCCCAAGACTAGCGGGGGTCACAACAGATACGCAGTATTTT. The rearrangement joins TRBV5-1 to TRBJ2-3; 12 positions agree with TRBD2. This CDR3 is 17 amino acids long. V shed 4 bases, J shed 3 bases, and the junction held 9 bases outside the gene matches. Germline V gene data show CDR1 as SGHRS and CDR2 as YFSETQ.

Only a few counts were recorded for this clonotype. The genes are TRBV2 and TRBJ2-5; D ambiguous. With 6 bases removed from V and 5 bases from J, the gap between germline ends came to 4 bases. Germline V gene data show CDR1 as SNHLY and CDR2 as FYNNEI. The CDR3 consists of 10 residues. The CDR3 sequence is CASREETQYF. The CDR3 DNA sequence: TGTGCCAGCAGGGAGGAGACCCAGTACTTC.

The chain employs TRBV29-1 and TRBJ2-5, with 7 bases aligning to TRBD2. V lost 6 bases to trimming and J lost 1 base; unmatched junction nucleotides: 2. Germline CDR1 and CDR2: SQVTM and ANQGSEA. CDR3 length: 12 residues. CDR3 sequence: CSVASGQETQYF. The DNA for the CDR3 is TGCAGCGTAGCTAGCGGCCAAGAGACCCAGTACTTC.

This clonotype was found many times. The chain is built from TRBV29-1 and TRBJ2-2; 13 bases are shared with TRBD2. The CDR3 sequence is 14 residues long. Germline loops: CDR1 SQVTM, CDR2 ANQGSEA. CDR3 amino acids: CSGGLAGEFGELFF. The CDR3, as DNA: TGCAGTGGCGGACTAGCGGGAGAATTCGGGGAGCTGTTTTTT.

Note on this clonotype: A much larger clone lies a single base off, so this may be a read error. This chain uses TRBV7-9 with TRBJ2-5; D tentatively reads TRBD1 or TRBD2 (6 bases each). CDR1 is SEHNR and CDR2 is FQNEAQ in the germline V gene (reference sequence). This CDR3 comprises 13 residues. V lost 8 bases, J lost 4 bases, and 14 bases lay in between. CDR3 protein: CASLRGLGETQYF. The DNA of the CDR3 is TGTGCCAGCCTTCGGGGGCTAGGAGAGACCCAGTACTTC.

This chain joins TRBV20-1 and TRBJ2-6; maybe TRBD2 (7 bases). Germline loops: CDR1 DFQATT, CDR2 SNEGSKA (reference sequence). Trimming removed 1 base from V and 4 bases from J, with 11 bases in between. This CDR3 comprises 15 residues. The CDR3 here is CSARVGGPGANVLTF. The CDR3 DNA reads TGCAGTGCTAGAGTGGGGGGGCCCGGGGCCAACGTCCTGACTTTC.

This clonotype showed up many times. J is TRBJ2-2 and V is TRBV2; D not resolved. Germline V gene data show CDR1 as SNHLY and CDR2 as FYNNEI. V was cut by 2 bases and J by 0 bases, with 7 bases left in between. The CDR3 has 15 residues. The CDR3 DNA follows: TGTGCCAGCAGTGAATGGCAGGCGAACACCGGGGAGCTGTTTTTT. Encoded protein: CASSEWQANTGELFF.

Remarks on this clonotype: This clone may be a read error of a much larger clone one base away. The chain couples TRBV20-1 to TRBJ2-1; 8 nucleotides align to TRBD1. This CDR3 has 16 residues. The germline gives CDR1 DFQATT, CDR2 SNEGSKA (reference sequence). In DNA, the CDR3 is TGCTGTGCTAGAGATAGGTCAGGGGGCCGAGGTAATGAGCAGTTCTTC. As protein: CCARDRSGGRGNEQFF.

The chain joins TRBV2 to TRBJ2-2; the D gene is possibly TRBD2 (6 bases). The CDR3 is made up of 15 amino acids. The V and J ends lost 7 bases and 0 bases respectively, with 12 bases between them. Germline values: CDR1 SNHLY, CDR2 FYNNEI. In DNA, the CDR3 is TGTGCCAGCAAGGGCGGGGCCACGAACACCGGGGAGCTGTTTTTT. Its protein is CASKGGATNTGELFF.

The table lists this clonotype with many counts. Here the CDR3 reads CSVPGQGSYAFF. In DNA, the CDR3 is TGCAGCGTTCCGGGACAGGGTTCTTACGCTTTCTTT. The chain combines TRBV29-1 with TRBJ1-1; TRBD1 matches at 9 bases. The CDR3 runs to 12 residues. V lost 5 bases to trimming and J lost 11 bases; unmatched junction nucleotides: 9. Germline assignment: CDR1 SQVTM and CDR2 ANQGSEA.

In this sample, this clonotype turned up a few times. The chain employs TRBV14 and TRBJ2-1, with D perhaps matching TRBD1 (6 bases). Between the trimmed V and J ends, which lost 4 bases and 3 bases, there was a span of 10 bases. Per germline, CDR1 SGHDN and CDR2 FVKESK. CDR3 length: 14 residues. This CDR3 is CASSLQGFYNEQFF. CDR3 DNA sequence: TGTGCCAGCAGCCTTCAGGGGTTCTACAATGAGCAGTTCTTC. Filled out from reference TRBV14 and TRBJ2-1, the complete variable domain reads EAGVTQFPSHSVIEKGQTVTLRCDPISGHDNLYWYRRVMGKEIKFLLHFVKESKQDESGMPNNRFLAERTGGTYSTLKVQPAELEDSGVYFCASSLQGFYNEQFFGPGTRLTVL.